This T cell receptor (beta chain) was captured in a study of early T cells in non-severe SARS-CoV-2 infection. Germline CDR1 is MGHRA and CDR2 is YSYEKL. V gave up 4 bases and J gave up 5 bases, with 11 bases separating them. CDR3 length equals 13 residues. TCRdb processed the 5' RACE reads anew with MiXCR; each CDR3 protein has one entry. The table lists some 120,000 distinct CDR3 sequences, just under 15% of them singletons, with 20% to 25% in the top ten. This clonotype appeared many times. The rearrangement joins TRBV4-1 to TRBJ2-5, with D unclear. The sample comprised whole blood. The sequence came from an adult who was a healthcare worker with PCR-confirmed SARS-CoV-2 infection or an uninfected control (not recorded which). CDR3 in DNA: TGCGCCAGCAGCCGCGCCCGTGGGGAGACCCAGTACTTC. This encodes CASSRARGETQYF.